This T cell receptor beta chain came from a study of T cell responses to AZD1222 COVID-19 vaccine (dated by TCRdb to about 2021). Concerning the study at large: AZD1222 recipients given second doses at about 4 weeks or at about 12 weeks were pooled, since spike-specific TCR depth and breadth were not found to differ between the two schedules. A total of under 250 trial participants underwent TCR sequencing, of whom some 200 had received two doses of AZD1222 and around 25 had received two doses of the MenACWY control vaccine. Trial participants were enrolled into age subgroups of 18-55, 56-69 and 70-plus years, which contained roughly 150, 30 and 60 TCR-sequenced participants, respectively.

The label giving this sample's time point can be read as: baseline before first vaccination. Vaccinee samples were obtained from the UK trials COV001 and COV002, which included a single-blind randomized controlled phase 2/3 trial of AZD1222 (ChAdOx1 nCoV-19) in healthy adults. Trial participant PBMC samples were collected at day 0 and day 28 after the second dose for TCRbeta chain sequencing. Results and caveats for the whole study, not just this receptor: The 56-69-year group was small, and its depth increase did not reach significance, likely because of low power. CD4 TCRs associated with the vaccine covered the entire spike protein, and the dominant responses were in regions 160-218 and 743-854. Epitopes outside the regions mutated in the B.1.351 and B.1.1.7 variants were reportedly recognized by nearly half of the unique spike-specific TCRs. Conclusions about previously exposed vaccinees were limited because only a handful of AZD1222 recipients were SARS-CoV-2 seropositive at baseline. After two AZD1222 doses, both the breadth and the depth of spike-specific TCRs were significantly higher than at day 0 and than in MenACWY recipients. Participants were mostly white British and included more females than males, and it was suggested by the authors that clonal diversity may have been underestimated. No day 14 peak-response samples were available, so repertoires were characterized only after the peak T cell response.

The junction shows trimming of 4 bases on V and 5 bases on J, plus 9 bases between the germline ends. The germline V gene sets CDR1 to SGHNT and CDR2 to YENEEA. The CDR3, from cysteine to phenylalanine, totals 13 residues. CDR3 DNA is the only sequence kept; it has 39 bases, read in frame from the first base. As concerns this clone: Its binding antigen is unknown. No quality values exist for individual bases; no much larger clone is one base distant. This same CDR3 is encoded by further DNA sequences in the sample.

The CDR3 regions of human TCRbeta chains were analyzed by immunosequencing. In the authors' own workflow: TCRs in the repertoires were matched against a reference library of SARS-CoV-2-specific TCRs that had been generated with the MIRA antigen-specificity platform. Breadth was defined as the fraction of unique TCRs that were SARS-CoV-2-associated. Depth was defined as the fraction of total T cells that were SARS-CoV-2-associated. Using the MIRA data, every spike-specific TCR was mapped to the spike region that the TCR reacted to and assigned to either a CD4 or a CD8 class. Log10-transformed breadth and depth values were compared by one-way ANOVA with Sidak's multiple comparisons tests. The table was pulled from immuneACCESS by TCRdb, which kept in-frame rearrangements only. Such tables lose some clones; where checked, under half of the loss comes from unresolved V genes, and the rest has no known cause. V and J calls and clone size are given by that table; D and trimming were obtained from the DNA. Within this sample are about 120,000 clones, with more than 80% of them counted one time only. The ten largest account for almost 5.5% of the sample.

The chain is made from TRBV11-3 and TRBJ2-1; the D assignment is uncertain and may be TRBD1 or TRBD2, with 5 bases supporting each. Sequenced here: peripheral blood, sampled on day 0 of AZD1222 vaccination. The sequence was collected from an adult in good health. The sequence in DNA is TGTGCCAGCAGCTCGGGACCGAACAATGAGCAGTTCTTC. Translated, this is CASSSGPNNEQFF. The CDR3 plus the reference TRBV11-3 and TRBJ2-1 genes for the other parts give the full variable domain: EAGVVQSPRYKIIEKKQPVAFWCNPISGHNTLYWYLQNLGQGPELLIRYENEEAVDDSQLPKDRFSAERLKGVDSTLKIQPAELGDSAVYLCASSSGPNNEQFFGPGTRLTVL.